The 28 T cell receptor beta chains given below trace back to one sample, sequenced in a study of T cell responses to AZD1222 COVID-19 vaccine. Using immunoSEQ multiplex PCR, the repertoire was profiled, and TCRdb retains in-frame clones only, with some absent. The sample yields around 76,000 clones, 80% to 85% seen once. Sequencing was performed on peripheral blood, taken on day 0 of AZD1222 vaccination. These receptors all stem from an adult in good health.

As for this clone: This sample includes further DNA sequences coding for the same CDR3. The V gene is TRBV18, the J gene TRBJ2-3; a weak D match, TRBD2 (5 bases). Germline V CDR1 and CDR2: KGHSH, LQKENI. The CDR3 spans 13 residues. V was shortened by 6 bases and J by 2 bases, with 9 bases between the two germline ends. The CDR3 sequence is CASSPGNTDTQYF. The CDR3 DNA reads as TGTGCCAGCTCCCCCGGGAACACAGATACGCAGTATTTT.

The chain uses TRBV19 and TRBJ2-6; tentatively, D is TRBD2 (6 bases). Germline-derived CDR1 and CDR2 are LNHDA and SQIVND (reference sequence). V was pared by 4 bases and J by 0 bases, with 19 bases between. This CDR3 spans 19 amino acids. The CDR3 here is CASSKRVSQADSGANVLTF. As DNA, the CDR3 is TGTGCCAGTAGTAAGCGGGTGAGCCAGGCGGACTCTGGGGCCAACGTCCTGACTTTC.

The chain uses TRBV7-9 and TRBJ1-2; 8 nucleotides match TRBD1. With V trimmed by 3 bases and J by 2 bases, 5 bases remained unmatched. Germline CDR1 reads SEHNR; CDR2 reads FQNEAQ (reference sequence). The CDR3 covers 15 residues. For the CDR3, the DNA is TGTGCCAGCAGCTTGTCCCAGGGGGCGAACTATGGCTACACCTTC. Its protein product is CASSLSQGANYGYTF.

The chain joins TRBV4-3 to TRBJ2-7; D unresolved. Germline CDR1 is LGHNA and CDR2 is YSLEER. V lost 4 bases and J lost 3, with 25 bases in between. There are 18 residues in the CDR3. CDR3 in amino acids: CASSPADEARSPYYEQYF. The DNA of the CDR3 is TGCGCCAGCAGCCCCGCGGACGAGGCCCGGTCTCCATACTACGAGCAGTACTTC.

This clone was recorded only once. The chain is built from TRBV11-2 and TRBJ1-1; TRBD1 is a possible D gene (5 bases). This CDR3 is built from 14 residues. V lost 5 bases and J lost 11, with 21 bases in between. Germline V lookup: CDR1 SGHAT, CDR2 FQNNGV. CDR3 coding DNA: TGTGCCAGCAGCCCCATCTGGGGGGAGAGCGGGGCTTTCTTT. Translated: CASSPIWGESGAFF.

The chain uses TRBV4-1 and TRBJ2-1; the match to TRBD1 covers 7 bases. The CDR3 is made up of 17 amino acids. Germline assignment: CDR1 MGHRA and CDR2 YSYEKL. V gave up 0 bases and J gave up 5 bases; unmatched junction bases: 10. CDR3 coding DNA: TGCGCCAGCAGCCAAGAGGGAGACAGGGCTCGGAACAATGAGCAGTTCTTC. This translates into CASSQEGDRARNNEQFF.

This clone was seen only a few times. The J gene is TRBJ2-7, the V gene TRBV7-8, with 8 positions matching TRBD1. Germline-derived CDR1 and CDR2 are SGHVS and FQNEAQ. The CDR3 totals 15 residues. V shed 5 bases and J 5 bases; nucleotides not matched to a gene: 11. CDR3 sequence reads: CASSRTGTGVHEQYF. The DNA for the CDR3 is TGTGCCAGCAGCCGAACCGGGACAGGTGTCCACGAGCAGTACTTC. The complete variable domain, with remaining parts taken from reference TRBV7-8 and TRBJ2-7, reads GAGVSQSPRYKVAKRGQDVALRCDPISGHVSLFWYQQALGQGPEFLTYFQNEAQLDKSGLPSDRFFAERPEGSVSTLKIQRTQQEDSAVYLCASSRTGTGVHEQYFGPGTRLTVT.

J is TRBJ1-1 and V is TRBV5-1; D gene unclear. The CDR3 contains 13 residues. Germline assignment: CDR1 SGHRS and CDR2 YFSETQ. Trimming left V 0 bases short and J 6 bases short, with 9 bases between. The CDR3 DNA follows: TGCGCCAGCAGCTTGGCTCTGGGAGCTGAAGCTTTCTTT. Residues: CASSLALGAEAFF.

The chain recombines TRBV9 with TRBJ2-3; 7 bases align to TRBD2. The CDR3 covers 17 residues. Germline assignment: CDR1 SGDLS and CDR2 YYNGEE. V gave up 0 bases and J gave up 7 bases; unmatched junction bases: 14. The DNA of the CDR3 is TGTGCCAGCAGCGTAGGTGGTAGCGGGCGCTTTACGAATACGCAGTATTTT. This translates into CASSVGGSGRFTNTQYF.

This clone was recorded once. The CDR3 bases are TGTGCCAGCAGTTTCTCTACAGATGGCTACACCTTC. Translating it yields CASSFSTDGYTF. The gene calls are TRBV6-6 and TRBJ1-2; no firm D call. The V end lost 4 bases, the J end lost 6 bases, and 9 bases lay between the germline ends. The germline V gene encodes CDR1 MNHNY and CDR2 SVGAGI (reference sequence). The CDR3 runs 12 residues.

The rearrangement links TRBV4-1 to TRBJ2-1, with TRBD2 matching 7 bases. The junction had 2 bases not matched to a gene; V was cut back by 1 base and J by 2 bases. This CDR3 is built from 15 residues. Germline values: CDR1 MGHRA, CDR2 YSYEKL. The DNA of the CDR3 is TGCGCCAGCAGCCAAGGGGGGACTACCTACAATGAGCAGTTCTTC. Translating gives CASSQGGTTYNEQFF.

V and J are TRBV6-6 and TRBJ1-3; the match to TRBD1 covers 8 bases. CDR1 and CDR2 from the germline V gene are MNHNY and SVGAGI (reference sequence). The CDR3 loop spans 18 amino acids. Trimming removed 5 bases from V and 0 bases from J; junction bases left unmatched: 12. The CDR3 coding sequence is TGTGCCAGCAGTCTTTTGATACAGGGGGGGAGCTCTGGAAACACCATATATTTT. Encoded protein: CASSLLIQGGSSGNTIYF.

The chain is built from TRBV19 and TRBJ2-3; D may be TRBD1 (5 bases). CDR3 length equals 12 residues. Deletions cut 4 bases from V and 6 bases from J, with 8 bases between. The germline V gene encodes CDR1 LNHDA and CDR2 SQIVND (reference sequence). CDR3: CASSTKGDTQYF. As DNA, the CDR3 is TGTGCCAGTAGTACTAAGGGGGATACGCAGTATTTT.

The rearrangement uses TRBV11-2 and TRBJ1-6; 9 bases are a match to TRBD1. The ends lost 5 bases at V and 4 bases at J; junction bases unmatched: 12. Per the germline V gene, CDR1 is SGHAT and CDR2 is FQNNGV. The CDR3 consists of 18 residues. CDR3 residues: CASSLGYRGRRYNSPLHF. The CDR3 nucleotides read TGTGCCAGCAGCCTCGGTTACAGGGGGCGACGTTATAATTCACCCCTCCACTTT.

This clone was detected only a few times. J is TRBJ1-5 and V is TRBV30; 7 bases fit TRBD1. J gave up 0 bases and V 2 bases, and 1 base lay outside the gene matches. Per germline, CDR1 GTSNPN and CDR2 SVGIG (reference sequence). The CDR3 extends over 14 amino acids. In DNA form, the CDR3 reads TGTGCCTGGAGTACAGGGGATAGCAATCAGCCCCAGCATTTT. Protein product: CAWSTGDSNQPQHF.

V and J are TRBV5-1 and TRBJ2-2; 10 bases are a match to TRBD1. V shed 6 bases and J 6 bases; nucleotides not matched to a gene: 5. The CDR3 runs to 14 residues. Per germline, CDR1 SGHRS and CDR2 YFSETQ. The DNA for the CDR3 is TGCGCCAGCAAGAGGACAGGGGGATCCGGGGAGCTGTTTTTT. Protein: CASKRTGGSGELFF.

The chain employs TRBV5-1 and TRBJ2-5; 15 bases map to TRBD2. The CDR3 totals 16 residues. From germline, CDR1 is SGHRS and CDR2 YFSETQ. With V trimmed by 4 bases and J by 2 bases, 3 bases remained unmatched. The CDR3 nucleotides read TGCGCCAGCAGCACCGGACTAGCGGGGGGGCAAGAGACCCAGTACTTC. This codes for CASSTGLAGGQETQYF. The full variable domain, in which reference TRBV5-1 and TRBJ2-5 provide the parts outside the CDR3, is KAGVTQTPRYLIKTRGQQVTLSCSPISGHRSVSWYQQTPGQGLQFLFEYFSETQRNKGNFPGRFSGRQFSNSRSEMNVSTLELGDSALYLCASSTGLAGGQETQYFGPGTRLLVL.

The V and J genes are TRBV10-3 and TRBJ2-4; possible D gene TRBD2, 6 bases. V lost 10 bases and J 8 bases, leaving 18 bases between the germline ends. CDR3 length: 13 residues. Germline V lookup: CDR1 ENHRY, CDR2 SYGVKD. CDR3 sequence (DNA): TGTGCCACGACCAGGGACTCGGCGGACATTCAGTACTTC. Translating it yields CATTRDSADIQYF.

This CDR3 is CASSPLQGSGYTF. The CDR3 nucleotides are TGTGCCAGCAGCCCCTTACAAGGTTCAGGCTACACCTTC. J is TRBJ1-2 and V is TRBV11-2; D remains ambiguous. The length of the CDR3 is 13 residues. Deletions cut 5 bases from V and 8 bases from J, with 15 bases between. Germline CDR1 reads SGHAT; CDR2 reads FQNNGV.

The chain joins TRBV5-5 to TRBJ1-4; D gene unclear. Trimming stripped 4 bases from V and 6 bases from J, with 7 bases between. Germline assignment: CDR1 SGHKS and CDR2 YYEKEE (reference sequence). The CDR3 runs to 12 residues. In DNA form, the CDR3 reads TGTGCCAGCAGCATGACGGATGAAAAACTGTTTTTT. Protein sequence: CASSMTDEKLFF.

The CDR3 coding sequence is TGTGCCAGCAAACCACAGGGTGAGGCTTTCTTT. It encodes CASKPQGEAFF. This chain uses TRBV12-3 or TRBV12-4 with TRBJ1-1, with D maybe TRBD1 (6 bases). This CDR3 comprises 11 residues. The V and J ends lost 7 bases and 11 bases respectively, with 14 bases between them.

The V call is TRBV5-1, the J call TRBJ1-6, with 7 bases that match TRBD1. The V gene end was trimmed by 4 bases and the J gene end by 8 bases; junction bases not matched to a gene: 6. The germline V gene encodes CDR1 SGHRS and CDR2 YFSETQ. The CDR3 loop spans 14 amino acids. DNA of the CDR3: TGCGCCAGCAGCGAGGGACAGCTCGATTCACCCCTCCACTTT. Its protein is CASSEGQLDSPLHF.

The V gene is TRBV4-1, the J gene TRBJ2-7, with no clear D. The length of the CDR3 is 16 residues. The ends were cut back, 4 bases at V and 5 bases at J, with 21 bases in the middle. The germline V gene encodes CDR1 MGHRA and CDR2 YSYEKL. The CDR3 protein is CASSRSGDRVSNEQYF. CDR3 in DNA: TGCGCCAGCAGCCGTAGTGGAGACCGTGTTAGTAACGAGCAGTACTTC.

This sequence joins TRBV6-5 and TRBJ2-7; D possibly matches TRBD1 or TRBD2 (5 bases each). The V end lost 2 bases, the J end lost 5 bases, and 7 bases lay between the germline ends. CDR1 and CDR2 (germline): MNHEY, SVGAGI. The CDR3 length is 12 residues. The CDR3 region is CASSYGDHEQYF. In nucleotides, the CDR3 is TGTGCCAGCAGTTACGGGGACCACGAGCAGTACTTC.

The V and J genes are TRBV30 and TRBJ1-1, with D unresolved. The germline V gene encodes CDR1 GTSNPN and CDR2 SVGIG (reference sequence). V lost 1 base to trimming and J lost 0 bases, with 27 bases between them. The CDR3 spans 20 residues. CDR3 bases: TGTGCCTGGAGTGCACCCCCAACCTGGACCCTTGAACAAATGAACACTGAAGCTTTCTTT. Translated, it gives CAWSAPPTWTLEQMNTEAFF.

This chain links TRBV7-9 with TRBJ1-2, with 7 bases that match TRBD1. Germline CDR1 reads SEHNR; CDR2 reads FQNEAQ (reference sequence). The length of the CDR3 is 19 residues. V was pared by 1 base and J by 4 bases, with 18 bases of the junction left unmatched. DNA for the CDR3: TGTGCCAGCAGCTTAGTCTCAAAGGGGGCAGGGCCCGCTTTCTATGGCTACACCTTC. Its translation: CASSLVSKGAGPAFYGYTF.

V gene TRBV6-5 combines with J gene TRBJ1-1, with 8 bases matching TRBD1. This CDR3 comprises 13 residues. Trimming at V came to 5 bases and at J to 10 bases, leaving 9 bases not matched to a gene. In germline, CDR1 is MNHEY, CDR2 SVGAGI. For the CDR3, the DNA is TGTGCCAGCAGTAATGACAGGGGAGGGGCAGCTTTCTTT. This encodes CASSNDRGGAAFF.

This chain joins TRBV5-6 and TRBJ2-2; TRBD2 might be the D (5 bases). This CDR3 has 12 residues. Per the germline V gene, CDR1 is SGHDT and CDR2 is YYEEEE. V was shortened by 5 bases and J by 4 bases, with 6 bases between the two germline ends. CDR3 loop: CASSRGTGELFF. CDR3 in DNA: TGTGCCAGCAGTCGGGGCACCGGGGAGCTGTTTTTT.